This TCR beta chain derives from a study of shared clonotypes between healthy human individuals. Study-level results: Clonotypes which were not shared had lower generation probabilities than clonotypes that all four donors shared. The sole specimen, blood, was sampled, and tissue repertoires likely differ.

CDR1 is SEHNR and CDR2 is FQNEAQ in the germline V gene (reference sequence). The CDR3 extends over 14 amino acids. V lost 1 base and J 7 bases, leaving 13 bases between the germline ends. Sequenced by immunoSEQ multiplex PCR; TCRdb stores in-frame clones only, minus some. The table has fewer than 3 million clones, under 95% seen once; the top ten hold around 0.4%. This clone has just a few counts. Its antigen is undetermined. The receptor comes from a man between 18 and 35 years old in good health. Some clones in this sample may be carry-over from other donors' samples. Material for sequencing was naive CD4+ T cells from PBMCs. As to subset: CD45RA+ positively selected. The chain uses TRBV7-9 and TRBJ1-2; D call uncertain. The CDR3 sequence: CASSLEEGVSGYTF. The DNA of the CDR3 is TGTGCCAGCAGCTTAGAAGAGGGTGTATCTGGCTACACCTTC. The full variable domain, in which reference TRBV7-9 and TRBJ1-2 provide the parts outside the CDR3, is DTGVSQNPRHKITKRGQNVTFRCDPISEHNRLYWYRQTLGQGPEFLTYFQNEAQLEKSRLLSDRFSAERPKGSFSTLEIQRTEQGDSAMYLCASSLEEGVSGYTFGSGTRLTVV.